The 9 T cell receptor beta chains below all came from one sample that was sequenced in a study of blood T cells in healthy people across ages. With a J-beta primer mix and a sample-barcoded 5' primer, a second PCR ran about 7 to 11 cycles. Each CDR3 protein is one row after TCRdb ran MiXCR on the 5' RACE reads. The table lists around 2 million distinct CDR3 sequences, approximately 40% of them singletons, with approximately 22% in the top ten. Sample: blood. The source of these receptors is a human donor in good health.

This clonotype has just a few counts. A much larger clone lies a single base off, so this may be a read error. The genes are TRBV29-1 and TRBJ2-7; D is tentatively TRBD1 or TRBD2 (5 bases each). V was pared by 5 bases and J by 4 bases, with 18 bases between. This CDR3 comprises 14 residues. CDR1 and CDR2 (germline): SQVTM, ANQGSEA. The CDR3 DNA sequence: TGCAGCGTTAGAGACCGGGACGGCTGTTACGAGCAGTACTTC. Its translation is CSVRDRDGCYEQYF.

V usage is TRBV20-1 and J usage is TRBJ2-5; 14 nucleotides match TRBD2. Per germline, CDR1 DFQATT and CDR2 SNEGSKA (reference sequence). V lost 0 bases to trimming and J lost 5 bases; unmatched junction nucleotides: 5. The CDR3 loop spans 16 amino acids. The CDR3 DNA reads as TGCAGTGCTAGAGACCCAGGGACTAGCGGGGGTGAGACCCAGTACTTC. The encoded protein is CSARDPGTSGGETQYF.

The chain links TRBV5-1 to TRBJ2-3, with D perhaps matching TRBD2 (6 bases). The CDR3 runs 15 residues. In germline, CDR1 is SGHRS, CDR2 YFSETQ. V lost 4 bases to trimming and J lost 3 bases, with 15 bases between them. The CDR3 DNA is TGCGCCAGCAGCAATTGGGACTCCCTTACAGATACGCAGTATTTT. The encoded protein is CASSNWDSLTDTQYF.

The rearrangement joins TRBV7-2 to TRBJ2-5; 7 positions match TRBD1. The V and J ends lost 8 bases and 5 bases, in that order; junction bases with no gene match: 14. There are 15 residues in the CDR3. Germline CDR1 and CDR2: SGHTA and FQGNSA. The CDR3 DNA is TGTGCCAGCCAACTGACGACAGGGTCCCACGAGACCCAGTACTTC. This encodes CASQLTTGSHETQYF.

The V and J genes are TRBV9 and TRBJ1-2; 10 bases map to TRBD1. This CDR3 has 16 residues. The V and J ends lost 3 bases and 13 bases, in that order; junction bases with no gene match: 18. Germline assignment: CDR1 SGDLS and CDR2 YYNGEE. CDR3 region: CASSERGPSLTGGITF. In DNA, the CDR3 is TGTGCCAGCAGCGAGAGGGGGCCATCGTTGACAGGGGGCATCACCTTC.

This clonotype showed up just once. This chain connects TRBV29-1 to TRBJ1-5; D gene unclear. Deletions cut 5 bases from V and 1 base from J, with 15 bases between. CDR3 length: 15 amino acids. CDR1 is SQVTM, CDR2 ANQGSEA, per germline. CDR3 residues: CSVSSTLGSNQPQHF. Here the CDR3 DNA reads TGCAGCGTTTCGTCGACCCTGGGGAGCAATCAGCCCCAGCATTTT.

Concerning this clonotype itself: The missing conserved phenylalanine or tryptophan at the end of this CDR3 makes a read error likely. This chain links TRBV4-2 with TRBJ2-2, with D perhaps given as TRBD1 or TRBD2 (5 bases each). V shed 2 bases and J shed 1 base, with 14 bases lying between them. CDR1 is LGHNA and CDR2 is YNFKEQ in the germline V gene. The CDR3 contains 17 residues. CDR3 in amino acids: CASSQPPGTQNTGELFL. CDR3 sequence (DNA): TGTGCCAGCAGCCAACCACCCGGGACCCAGAACACCGGGGAGCTGTTTTTG.

The chain uses TRBV29-1 and TRBJ1-6; unclear D gene. V was clipped by 6 bases and J by 9 bases, with 6 bases between them. Germline V lookup: CDR1 SQVTM, CDR2 ANQGSEA. This CDR3 region has 10 residues. The CDR3 loop reads CSVASSPLHF. CDR3 bases: TGCAGCGTGGCAAGTTCACCCCTCCACTTT.

This chain joins TRBV20-1 and TRBJ2-3; D is unclear. Germline CDR1 DFQATT, CDR2 SNEGSKA (reference sequence). V was trimmed by 0 bases and J by 0 bases, leaving 7 bases between them. The CDR3 has 14 residues. The CDR3 is CSARDPPSTDTQYF. As DNA, the CDR3 is TGCAGTGCTAGAGATCCGCCCAGCACAGATACGCAGTATTTT.